This T cell receptor beta chain stems from a study of cytotoxic CD8 clonotypes in ibrutinib-treated CLL. Study-wide results and caveats: Starting clonality was above that of age-matched healthy donors and tracked circulating CD8+ T-cell counts. Clonality increased at ibrutinib response, then returned toward baseline at progression.

Points on this clone: Its target is unknown.

The method was immunoSEQ multiplex PCR; TCRdb's version includes in-frame clones alone and lacks a portion of them. The sample has around 310,000 clones, roughly 79% seen once. V lost 0 bases, J lost 0 bases, and 7 bases stayed unmatched. CDR1 is SGDLS and CDR2 is YYNGEE in the germline V gene. The CDR3 runs 17 residues. The rearrangement links TRBV9 to TRBJ2-5, with 8 bases lining up with TRBD2. The origin of this receptor is a human donor with chronic lymphocytic leukemia. The material was PBMCs, obtained before ibrutinib treatment. The CDR3 spells CASSVGIAGTNQETQYF. The CDR3 DNA follows: TGTGCCAGCAGCGTAGGAATAGCGGGAACAAACCAAGAGACCCAGTACTTC.